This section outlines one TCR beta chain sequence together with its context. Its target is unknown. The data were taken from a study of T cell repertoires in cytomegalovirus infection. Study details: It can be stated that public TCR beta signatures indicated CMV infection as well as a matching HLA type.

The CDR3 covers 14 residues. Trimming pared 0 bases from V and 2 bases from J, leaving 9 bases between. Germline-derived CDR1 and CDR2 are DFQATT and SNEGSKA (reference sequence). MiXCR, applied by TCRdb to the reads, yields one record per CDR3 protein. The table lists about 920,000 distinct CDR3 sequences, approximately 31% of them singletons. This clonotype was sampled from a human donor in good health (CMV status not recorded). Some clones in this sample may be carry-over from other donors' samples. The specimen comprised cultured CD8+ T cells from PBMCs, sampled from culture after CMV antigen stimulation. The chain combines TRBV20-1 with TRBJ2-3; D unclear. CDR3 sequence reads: CSAREIALTDTQYF. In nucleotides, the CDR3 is TGCAGTGCTAGAGAAATCGCCCTCACAGATACGCAGTATTTT.